This record concerns one T cell receptor beta chain sequence. What it binds is unknown. The entry originates in a study of cytomegalovirus exposure and HLA in healthy donors. Study-level findings and limits: Analysis performed later showed TCR beta chains linked to HLA being more clonally expanded than equally common others. Because they were indistinguishable, some V segments, including TRBV6-2 and TRBV6-3, were excluded.

The germline V gene encodes CDR1 KGHSH and CDR2 LQKENI. CDR3 length: 15 amino acids. Trimming pared 5 bases from V and 3 bases from J, leaving 13 bases between. 60 Vbeta and 13 Jbeta primers were used in PCR. Original processing notes: Among the unique TCR beta chains that a later analysis counted, about 84 million in all, 10 million to 13 million were shared. The assay was immunoSEQ multiplex PCR, and TCRdb's table has in-frame clones only and misses some. The V and J calls and clone size are taken from that table; D and trimming were inferred from the DNA. The sample holds under 250,000 clones, around 80% seen once.

The rearrangement links TRBV18 to TRBJ2-2, with D perhaps matching TRBD1 (6 bases). Material: PBMCs. The TCR comes from a woman aged 25 to 39 in good health and CMV-seropositive. Here the CDR3 reads CASSNQAGDTGELFF. CDR3 bases: TGTGCCAGCTCAAATCAGGCAGGGGACACCGGGGAGCTGTTTTTT. Full variable domain (outside the CDR3, taken from reference TRBV18 and TRBJ2-2): NAGVMQNPRHLVRRRGQEARLRCSPMKGHSHVYWYRQLPEEGLKFMVYLQKENIIDESGMPKERFSAEFPKEGPSILRIQQVVRGDSAAYFCASSNQAGDTGELFFGEGSRLTVL.